The 32 T cell receptor beta chains reported below all come from one sample, sequenced in a study of T-cell reconstitution after alpha-beta-depleted transplantation in children. Construction of the TCRbeta library involved unique molecular identifiers. TCRdb ran MiXCR on the PCR reads and lists one entry per CDR3 protein. The profile covers approximately 1,000,000 distinct CDR3 sequences, with about 26% appearing a single time and roughly 30% taken by the ten largest. Sequencing used PBMCs, mostly from graft donor cells, obtained 360 days after TCRalphabeta/CD19-depleted stem cell transplant. These receptor sequences come from a boy under two years old who had a stem cell transplant for SCID, so the T cells may come from the graft donor.

This clonotype was seen only a few times. This sequence joins TRBV2 and TRBJ2-7; 12 bases fit TRBD2. The germline V gene encodes CDR1 SNHLY and CDR2 FYNNEI. The V and J ends lost 6 bases and 3 bases, in that order; junction bases with no gene match: 3. The CDR3 loop spans 14 amino acids. The CDR3 sequence is CASRGLAGFYEQYF. The CDR3 DNA reads as TGTGCCAGCAGGGGACTAGCGGGCTTCTACGAGCAGTACTTC.

This clonotype was detected only a few times. The rearrangement uses TRBV29-1 and TRBJ2-4, with TRBD1 identical over 11 bases. The CDR3 runs to 14 residues. The germline V gene encodes CDR1 SQVTM and CDR2 ANQGSEA. V shed 1 base, J shed 8 bases, and the junction held 4 bases outside the gene matches. In DNA, the CDR3 is TGCAGCGTTGAAGCGACGGGACAGGGGGACATTCAGTACTTC. This gives the protein CSVEATGQGDIQYF. The full variable domain, with the rest looked up from reference TRBV29-1 and TRBJ2-4, is SAVISQKPSRDICQRGTSLTIQCQVDSQVTMMFWYRQQPGQSLTLIATANQGSEATYESGFVIDKFPISRPNLTFSTLTVSNMSPEDSSIYLCSVEATGQGDIQYFGAGTRLSVL.

The V gene is TRBV5-1, the J gene TRBJ2-7; maybe TRBD1 (6 bases). The V gene lost 0 bases and the J gene lost 2 bases, with 12 bases spanning the gap. Germline V gives CDR1 SGHRS, CDR2 YFSETQ. CDR3 length equals 15 residues. The CDR3 here is CASSLGTGPPYEQYF. The CDR3 DNA reads as TGCGCCAGCAGCTTGGGTACAGGGCCCCCCTACGAGCAGTACTTC.

The V and J genes are TRBV10-1 and TRBJ2-7, with TRBD1 matching over 8 bases. CDR1 and CDR2 from the germline V gene are WNHNN and SYGVQD (reference sequence). V lost 3 bases to trimming and J lost 8 bases; unmatched junction nucleotides: 6. The CDR3 spans 13 residues. CDR3 nucleotides: TGCGCCAGCAGTGACCCGGACAGGGCCCAGCAGTACTTC. It encodes CASSDPDRAQQYF.

The table lists this clonotype with a few counts. V usage is TRBV4-1 and J usage is TRBJ1-1; D gene ambiguous. Germline V gene data show CDR1 as MGHRA and CDR2 as YSYEKL. The CDR3 covers 15 residues. V was shortened by 1 base and J by 7 bases, with 16 bases between the two germline ends. DNA of the CDR3: TGCGCCAGCAGCCAAGGCTCAAGGGCGGGGAATGAAGCTTTCTTT. Translated, it gives CASSQGSRAGNEAFF.

The chain uses TRBV7-9 and TRBJ2-3; TRBD1 aligns across 7 bases. Germline assignment: CDR1 SEHNR and CDR2 FQNEAQ (reference sequence). The CDR3 has 15 residues. The V segment lost 3 bases and the J segment 0 bases; nucleotides outside the gene matches: 3. CDR3 nucleotides: TGTGCCAGCAGCTTGAAGGGGGCAAGCACAGATACGCAGTATTTT. It codes for CASSLKGASTDTQYF.

This clonotype came up a few times. This sequence joins TRBV6-5 and TRBJ2-7, with a possible D match to TRBD2 (5 bases). The germline gives CDR1 MNHEY, CDR2 SVGAGI. Deletions cut 2 bases from V and 2 bases from J, with 10 bases between. This CDR3 is built from 14 residues. The CDR3 nucleotides read TGTGCCAGCAGTTACGACAAGCGGACCTACGAGCAGTACTTC. It specifies CASSYDKRTYEQYF.

This clonotype was observed a few times. The chain links TRBV5-1 to TRBJ1-1; TRBD1 agrees at 8 bases. CDR1 and CDR2 (germline): SGHRS, YFSETQ. V lost 4 bases to trimming and J lost 4 bases; unmatched junction nucleotides: 12. This CDR3 comprises 16 residues. CDR3 sequence (DNA): TGCGCCAGCAGCAAATCCGGACAGGGCAAGAGCACTGAAGCTTTCTTT. This gives the protein CASSKSGQGKSTEAFF.

J is TRBJ2-3 and V is TRBV18, with 10 nucleotides matching TRBD1. CDR3 size: 16 residues. The germline V gene encodes CDR1 KGHSH and CDR2 LQKENI. With V trimmed by 1 base and J by 1 base, 2 bases remained unmatched. The CDR3 nucleotides read TGTGCCAGCTCACCACGTGGGACAGGGGGCACAGATACGCAGTATTTT. Protein sequence: CASSPRGTGGTDTQYF. Combining the CDR3 with reference TRBV18 and TRBJ2-3 gives the whole variable domain NAGVMQNPRHLVRRRGQEARLRCSPMKGHSHVYWYRQLPEEGLKFMVYLQKENIIDESGMPKERFSAEFPKEGPSILRIQQVVRGDSAAYFCASSPRGTGGTDTQYFGPGTRLTVL.

This chain uses TRBV20-1 with TRBJ2-7; D might be TRBD1 (5 bases). The CDR3 spans 15 residues. Germline V gene data show CDR1 as DFQATT and CDR2 as SNEGSKA (reference sequence). V lost 2 bases, J lost 5 bases, and 19 bases lay in between. In nucleotides, the CDR3 is TGCAGTGCTAGACGGGTCGTAGGGGCCCACGACGAGCAGTACTTC. Its protein product is CSARRVVGAHDEQYF.

This clonotype has only a few counts. The chain uses TRBV12-3 or TRBV12-4 and TRBJ1-2; D is unclear. V gave up 3 bases and J gave up 10 bases, with 18 bases separating them. The length of the CDR3 is 14 residues. The CDR3 region is CASSFPAGYVDYTF. The CDR3, as DNA: TGTGCCAGCAGTTTTCCGGCAGGATATGTGGACTACACCTTC.

This clonotype was seen more than once but under ten times. The rearrangement uses TRBV28 and TRBJ1-4; the D gene is possibly TRBD1 (5 bases). The CDR3 is made up of 15 amino acids. The ends were cut back, 5 bases at V and 4 bases at J, with 14 bases in the middle. CDR1 and CDR2 (germline): MDHEN, SYDVKM. CDR3 DNA sequence: TGTGCCAGCAGTCACGGGGCAAGAGGTAATGAAAAACTGTTTTTT. This sequence encodes CASSHGARGNEKLFF.

This clonotype was seen a handful of times. The genes are TRBV6-2 or TRBV6-3 and TRBJ1-5, with D tentatively TRBD1 (5 bases). CDR1 MNHEY and CDR2 SVGEGT come from the germline V gene. This CDR3 comprises 17 residues. V lost 3 bases, J lost 0 bases, and 15 bases lay in between. The CDR3 nucleotides are TGTGCCAGCAGTTATGGTGGGGCCGACGATAGCAATCAGCCCCAGCATTTT. Protein sequence: CASSYGGADDSNQPQHF.

This clonotype was observed a few times. The chain carries TRBV7-2 and TRBJ2-3, with 12 positions matching TRBD1. This CDR3 is 15 amino acids long. Per the germline V gene, CDR1 is SGHTA and CDR2 is FQGNSA. The V and J ends lost 4 bases and 4 bases, in that order; junction bases with no gene match: 3. CDR3 residues: CASSWDRGQADTQYF. The CDR3 DNA reads TGTGCCAGCAGCTGGGACAGGGGGCAGGCAGATACGCAGTATTTT.

This clonotype showed up just once. The rearrangement links TRBV3-1 to TRBJ2-2, with TRBD1 as a possible D gene (6 bases). CDR1 is LGHDT, CDR2 YNNKEL, per germline (reference sequence). This CDR3 is built from 15 residues. Trimming left V 0 bases short and J 5 bases short, with 10 bases between. CDR3 nucleotides: TGTGCCAGCAGCCAAGATAACAGGGCAACCGGGGAGCTGTTTTTT. It specifies CASSQDNRATGELFF.

Only one count was recorded for this clonotype. Written as DNA, the CDR3 is TGTGCCAGCAGGAGGGACGGCCGAGAGACTGAAGCTTTCTTT. Translating gives CASRRDGRETEAFF. V gene TRBV12-3 or TRBV12-4 combines with J gene TRBJ1-1, with D tentatively TRBD1 (5 bases). The CDR3 extends over 14 amino acids. Trimming removed 6 bases at V and 5 bases at J, with 16 bases between.

This clonotype was found a few times. The rearrangement joins TRBV6-2 or TRBV6-3 to TRBJ2-1; D not resolved. Germline V gene lookup returns CDR1 MNHEY and CDR2 SVGEGT. The length of the CDR3 is 11 residues. The germline V and J ends were trimmed by 5 bases and 12 bases, with 11 bases remaining between them. The CDR3 is CASSPSVRQFF. The CDR3 bases are TGTGCCAGCAGTCCTTCAGTCCGGCAGTTCTTC.

V usage is TRBV20-1 and J usage is TRBJ2-2, with 8 bases matching TRBD1. V was clipped by 0 bases and J by 4 bases; unmatched bases: 4. From germline, CDR1 is DFQATT and CDR2 SNEGSKA (reference sequence). CDR3 size: 15 residues. The CDR3 sequence: CSARDPRGRTGELFF. CDR3 DNA sequence: TGCAGTGCTAGAGATCCCAGGGGGCGCACCGGGGAGCTGTTTTTT.

The gene calls are TRBV30 and TRBJ2-6, with D possibly TRBD1 on 6 matching bases. This CDR3 spans 16 amino acids. Trimming removed 3 bases from V and 0 bases from J, with 12 bases in between. The germline gives CDR1 GTSNPN, CDR2 SVGIG (reference sequence). CDR3 loop: CAWRDRSFSGANVLTF. CDR3 sequence (DNA): TGTGCCTGGAGGGACAGAAGCTTCTCTGGGGCCAACGTCCTGACTTTC.

This clonotype was seen more than once but under ten times. The V and J genes are TRBV6-1 and TRBJ2-7, with 10 positions matching TRBD1. Germline-derived CDR1 and CDR2 are MNHNS and SASEGT. With 6 bases clipped from V and 2 bases from J, the junction kept 7 bases outside the gene matches. This CDR3 is 15 amino acids long. The CDR3 here is CASSIGTGVPYEQYF. CDR3 coding DNA: TGTGCCAGCAGCATCGGGACAGGGGTTCCCTACGAGCAGTACTTC.

The CDR3 loop reads CASSLRGGNEKLFF. As DNA, the CDR3 is TGTGCCAGCAGTTTACGAGGGGGTAATGAAAAACTGTTTTTT. The V call is TRBV12-3 or TRBV12-4, the J call TRBJ1-4; tentatively, D is TRBD1 (6 bases). The ends were cut back, 2 bases at V and 4 bases at J, with 8 bases in the middle. The CDR3 has 14 residues.

This chain uses TRBV12-3 or TRBV12-4 with TRBJ2-5, with TRBD1 identical over 10 bases. The junction had 16 bases not matched to a gene; V was cut back by 4 bases and J by 5 bases. This CDR3 comprises 18 residues. CDR3 sequence (DNA): TGTGCCAGCAGTTCCTCCGGGACAGGGGTACCCCTACGGGAGACCCAGTACTTC. Protein: CASSSSGTGVPLRETQYF.

The chain is built from TRBV7-2 and TRBJ2-7; D not certain. The germline V gene encodes CDR1 SGHTA and CDR2 FQGNSA. The CDR3 consists of 15 residues. Trimming removed 1 base at V and 2 bases at J, with 12 bases between. The CDR3 loop is CASSLVAGLAYEQYF. The CDR3 bases are TGTGCCAGCAGCTTAGTGGCAGGTCTCGCCTACGAGCAGTACTTC.

The rearrangement links TRBV5-1 to TRBJ1-1; the match to TRBD1 covers 8 bases. CDR3 length: 16 residues. The germline CDR1 and CDR2 sequences are SGHRS and YFSETQ. V was clipped by 1 base and J by 1 base; unmatched bases: 6. In nucleotides, the CDR3 is TGCGCCAGCAGCTTGCTACCAGGGGGCCGGAACACTGAAGCTTTCTTT. It codes for CASSLLPGGRNTEAFF. The whole variable domain, remainder taken from reference TRBV5-1 and TRBJ1-1, is KAGVTQTPRYLIKTRGQQVTLSCSPISGHRSVSWYQQTPGQGLQFLFEYFSETQRNKGNFPGRFSGRQFSNSRSEMNVSTLELGDSALYLCASSLLPGGRNTEAFFGQGTRLTVV.

The chain couples TRBV2 to TRBJ2-3; D is ambiguous. Germline V gives CDR1 SNHLY, CDR2 FYNNEI. The CDR3 sequence is 14 residues long. V was clipped by 3 bases and J by 3 bases, with 10 bases between them. The CDR3 DNA sequence: TGTGCCAGCAGTGATCTAGGAAAGACAGATACGCAGTATTTT. Its protein product is CASSDLGKTDTQYF. The whole variable domain, filled in from reference TRBV2 and TRBJ2-3, reads EPEVTQTPSHQVTQMGQEVILRCVPISNHLYFYWYRQILGQKVEFLVSFYNNEISEKSEIFDDQFSVERPDGSNFTLKIRSTKLEDSAMYFCASSDLGKTDTQYFGPGTRLTVL.

The genes are TRBV7-2 and TRBJ1-5; weak D call: TRBD1 (5 bases). Germline CDR1 reads SGHTA; CDR2 reads FQGNSA. V shed 5 bases and J shed 8 bases, with 16 bases lying between them. The CDR3 length is 14 residues. CDR3 sequence: CASSRTAGGEPQHF. CDR3 nucleotides: TGTGCCAGCAGCCGAACCGCGGGGGGAGAGCCCCAGCATTTT.

The genes are TRBV12-3 or TRBV12-4 and TRBJ2-7, with TRBD1 matching over 8 bases. Trimming removed 3 bases from V and 6 bases from J; junction bases left unmatched: 10. The CDR3 is made up of 15 amino acids. The CDR3 DNA reads as TGTGCCAGCAGTTTTTCCGGGACAGGTGGCACCGAGCAGTACTTC. It codes for CASSFSGTGGTEQYF.

The chain links TRBV20-1 to TRBJ2-7; maybe TRBD1 (6 bases). The CDR3 length is 13 residues. Germline V CDR1 and CDR2: DFQATT, SNEGSKA (reference sequence). V lost 1 base to trimming and J lost 3 bases, with 10 bases between them. CDR3 amino acids: CSARVTGGYEQYF. CDR3 bases: TGCAGTGCTAGAGTGACAGGAGGCTACGAGCAGTACTTC.

The CDR3 here is CASSVGGSVNTEAFF. In nucleotides, the CDR3 is TGTGCCAGCAGCGTAGGTGGTTCGGTGAACACTGAAGCTTTCTTT. This rearrangement joins TRBV9 to TRBJ1-1; D not certain. The CDR3 runs to 15 residues. V was shortened by 0 bases and J by 0 bases, with 9 bases between the two germline ends. CDR1 is SGDLS and CDR2 is YYNGEE in the germline V gene.

This clonotype was detected a few times. The CDR3 spells CAPLPPGRGYEQYF. The CDR3 DNA sequence: TGTGCCCCCCTGCCCCCGGGCAGGGGCTACGAGCAGTACTTC. This rearrangement joins TRBV25-1 to TRBJ2-7; perhaps TRBD1 as D (6 bases). Germline V lookup: CDR1 MGHDK, CDR2 SYGVNS. V was pared by 11 bases and J by 3 bases, with 20 bases between. There are 14 residues in the CDR3.

This chain uses TRBV27 with TRBJ2-1; D call uncertain. V lost 8 bases to trimming and J lost 6 bases, with 8 bases between them. The CDR3 is 11 residues long. CDR1 is MNHEY, CDR2 SMNVEV, per germline (reference sequence). The CDR3 DNA is TGTGCCAGCCGCAATATCAATGAGCAGTTCTTC. Translated: CASRNINEQFF.

V usage is TRBV3-1 and J usage is TRBJ1-5; 7 bases agree with TRBD1. V trimming: 2 bases; J trimming: 2 bases; junction bases outside the gene matches: 6. The CDR3 loop spans 16 amino acids. Germline CDR1 reads LGHDT; CDR2 reads YNNKEL (reference sequence). CDR3 nucleotide sequence: TGTGCCAGCAGCCAACGACAGGGAGAGGGCAATCAGCCCCAGCATTTT. Translating it yields CASSQRQGEGNQPQHF.